This record concerns one T cell receptor beta chain sequence. Its target is unknown. These data originate in a study of chemoradiotherapy in HPV16-positive cancers. Across the whole study: Functional T-cell assays on a couple of HPV16-positive patients' cells defined candidate HPV-specific clones and common TCR motifs. Study-level results: Candidate HPV-specific clones and E7-related TCR motifs grew in tumor during treatment. Better recurrence-free survival went with HPV-responsive T-cell expansion in HPV16-positive patients.

Over chemoradiotherapy, repertoires were sampled more than once. Clones were sequenced by immunoSEQ multiplex PCR, and TCRdb holds only the in-frame ones, with some missing. This table has 13,000 or so clones, roughly 84% appearing once. CDR3 length: 13 residues. Germline-derived CDR1 and CDR2 are SQVTM and ANQGSEA. The germline V and J ends were trimmed by 5 bases and 1 base, with 11 bases remaining between them. V is TRBV29-1 and J is TRBJ1-1, with D unresolved. This TCR came from a human donor with HPV-associated anogenital cancer. Material: blood, obtained from a patient who underwent chemoradiotherapy. This chain's CDR3 is CSVRRTENTEAFF. The CDR3 DNA reads TGCAGCGTTCGACGGACGGAGAACACTGAAGCTTTCTTT.